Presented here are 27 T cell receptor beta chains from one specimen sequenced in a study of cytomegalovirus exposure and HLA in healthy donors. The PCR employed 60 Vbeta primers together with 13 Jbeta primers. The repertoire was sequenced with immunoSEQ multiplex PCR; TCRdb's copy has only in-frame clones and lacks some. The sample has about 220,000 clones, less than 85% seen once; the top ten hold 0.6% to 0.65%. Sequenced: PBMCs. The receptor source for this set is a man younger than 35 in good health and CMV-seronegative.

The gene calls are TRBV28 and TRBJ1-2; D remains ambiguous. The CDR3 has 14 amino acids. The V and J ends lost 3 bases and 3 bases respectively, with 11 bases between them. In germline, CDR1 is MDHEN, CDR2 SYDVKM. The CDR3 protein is CASSFLPDDYGYTF. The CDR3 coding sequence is TGTGCCAGCAGTTTTCTCCCAGATGACTATGGCTACACCTTC.

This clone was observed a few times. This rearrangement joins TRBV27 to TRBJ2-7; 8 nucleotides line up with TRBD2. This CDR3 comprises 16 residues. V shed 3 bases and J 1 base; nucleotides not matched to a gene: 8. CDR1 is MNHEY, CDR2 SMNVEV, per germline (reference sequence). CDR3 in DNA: TGTGCCAGCAGTTTCCTAAGCGGGAGTAGTTCCTACGAGCAGTACTTC. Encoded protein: CASSFLSGSSSYEQYF.

The CDR3 reads CASSLGGQPQHF. The DNA for the CDR3 is TGTGCCAGCAGCTTGGGAGGTCAGCCCCAGCATTTT. The chain carries TRBV7-2 and TRBJ1-5; D not resolved. Between the trimmed V and J ends, which lost 3 bases and 6 bases, there was a span of 6 bases. Germline CDR1 is SGHTA and CDR2 is FQGNSA. The length of the CDR3 is 12 residues.

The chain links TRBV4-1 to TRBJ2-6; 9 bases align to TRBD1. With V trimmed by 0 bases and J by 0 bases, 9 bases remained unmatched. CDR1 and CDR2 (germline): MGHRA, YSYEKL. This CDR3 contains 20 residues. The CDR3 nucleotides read TGCGCCAGCAGCCAAGATGGGGTTGGGACAGGGTCCTCTGGGGCCAACGTCCTGACTTTC. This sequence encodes CASSQDGVGTGSSGANVLTF.

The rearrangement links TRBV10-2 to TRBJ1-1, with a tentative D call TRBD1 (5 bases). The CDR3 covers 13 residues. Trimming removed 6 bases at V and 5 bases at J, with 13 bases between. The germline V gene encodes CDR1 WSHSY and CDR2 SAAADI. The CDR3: CASRAGRGTEAFF. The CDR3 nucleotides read TGCGCCAGCAGGGCCGGCCGGGGGACTGAAGCTTTCTTT.

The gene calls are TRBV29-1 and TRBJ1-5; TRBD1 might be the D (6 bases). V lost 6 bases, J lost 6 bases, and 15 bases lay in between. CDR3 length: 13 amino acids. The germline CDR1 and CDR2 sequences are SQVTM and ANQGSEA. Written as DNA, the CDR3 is TGCAGCGTCGTAGACAGGTTTGGTCAGCCCCAGCATTTT. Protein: CSVVDRFGQPQHF.

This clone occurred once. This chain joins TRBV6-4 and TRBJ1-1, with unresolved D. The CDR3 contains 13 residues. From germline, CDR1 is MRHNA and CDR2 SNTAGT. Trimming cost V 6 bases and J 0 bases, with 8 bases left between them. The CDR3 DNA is TGTGCCAGCAGCGCTACGGTGAACACTGAAGCTTTCTTT. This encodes CASSATVNTEAFF.

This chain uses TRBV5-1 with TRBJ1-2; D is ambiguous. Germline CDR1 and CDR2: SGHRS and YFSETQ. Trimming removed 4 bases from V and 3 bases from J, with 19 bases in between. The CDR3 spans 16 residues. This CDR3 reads CASSPRPPTNDYGYTF. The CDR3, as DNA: TGCGCCAGCAGCCCAAGGCCCCCGACAAACGACTATGGCTACACCTTC.

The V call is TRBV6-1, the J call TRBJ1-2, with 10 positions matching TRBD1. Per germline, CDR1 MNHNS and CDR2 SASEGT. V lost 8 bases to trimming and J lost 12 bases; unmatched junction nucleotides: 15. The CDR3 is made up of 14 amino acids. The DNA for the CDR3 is TGTGCCAGCTCAGACCAGGGACAGGGGACAGCCAACACCTTC. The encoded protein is CASSDQGQGTANTF.

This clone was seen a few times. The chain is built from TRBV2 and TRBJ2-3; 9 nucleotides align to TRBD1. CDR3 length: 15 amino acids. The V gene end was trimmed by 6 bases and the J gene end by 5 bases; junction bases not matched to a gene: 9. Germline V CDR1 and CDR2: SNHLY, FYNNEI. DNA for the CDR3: TGTGCCAGCAGCGACAGGGGGAAAGGGGAAGATACGCAGTATTTT. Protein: CASSDRGKGEDTQYF.

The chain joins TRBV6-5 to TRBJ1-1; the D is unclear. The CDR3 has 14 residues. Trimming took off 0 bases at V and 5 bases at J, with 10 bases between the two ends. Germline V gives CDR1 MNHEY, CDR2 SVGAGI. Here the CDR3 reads CASSYSSPRTEAFF. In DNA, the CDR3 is TGTGCCAGCAGTTACTCGAGCCCGAGGACTGAAGCTTTCTTT.

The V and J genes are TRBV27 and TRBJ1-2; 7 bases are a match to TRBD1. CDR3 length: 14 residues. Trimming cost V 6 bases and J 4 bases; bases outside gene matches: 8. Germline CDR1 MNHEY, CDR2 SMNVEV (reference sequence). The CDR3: CASRIQGFAYGYTF. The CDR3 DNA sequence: TGTGCCAGCAGGATACAGGGGTTTGCCTATGGCTACACCTTC.

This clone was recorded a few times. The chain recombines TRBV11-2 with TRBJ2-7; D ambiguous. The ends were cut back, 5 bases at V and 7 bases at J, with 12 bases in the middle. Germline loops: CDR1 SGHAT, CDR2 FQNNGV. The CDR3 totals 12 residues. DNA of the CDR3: TGTGCCAGCAGCGCTCCTATGTGGGAGCAGTACTTC. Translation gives CASSAPMWEQYF. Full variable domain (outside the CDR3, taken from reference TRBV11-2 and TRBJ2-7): EAGVAQSPRYKIIEKRQSVAFWCNPISGHATLYWYQQILGQGPKLLIQFQNNGVVDDSQLPKDRFSAERLKGVDSTLKIQPAKLEDSAVYLCASSAPMWEQYFGPGTRLTVT.

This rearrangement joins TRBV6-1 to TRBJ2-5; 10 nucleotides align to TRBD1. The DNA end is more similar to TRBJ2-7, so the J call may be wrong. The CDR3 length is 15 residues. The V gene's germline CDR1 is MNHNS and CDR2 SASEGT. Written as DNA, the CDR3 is TGTGCCAGCACCTTCTCCGGGACAGGGGCCTACGAGCAGTACTTC. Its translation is CASTFSGTGAYEQYF.

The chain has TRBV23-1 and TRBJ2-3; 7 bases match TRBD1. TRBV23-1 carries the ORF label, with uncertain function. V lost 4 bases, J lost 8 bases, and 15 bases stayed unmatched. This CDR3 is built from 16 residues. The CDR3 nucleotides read TGCGCCAGCAGTCGACGCCTGGACAGGTCGTTGGGTACGCAGTATTTT. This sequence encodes CASSRRLDRSLGTQYF.

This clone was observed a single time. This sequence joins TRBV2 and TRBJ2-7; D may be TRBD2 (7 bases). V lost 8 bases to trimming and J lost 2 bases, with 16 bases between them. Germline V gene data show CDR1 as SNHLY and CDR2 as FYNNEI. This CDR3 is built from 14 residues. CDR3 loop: CASFKGGRAYEQYF. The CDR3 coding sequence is TGTGCCAGCTTCAAAGGGGGGAGGGCCTACGAGCAGTACTTC.

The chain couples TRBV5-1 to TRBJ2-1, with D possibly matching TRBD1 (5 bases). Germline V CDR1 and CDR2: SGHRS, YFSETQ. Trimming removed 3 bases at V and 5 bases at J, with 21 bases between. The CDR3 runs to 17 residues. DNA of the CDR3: TGCGCCAGCAGCTCACTTCCAGGGCCCCCCGTTAACAATGAGCAGTTCTTC. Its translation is CASSSLPGPPVNNEQFF.

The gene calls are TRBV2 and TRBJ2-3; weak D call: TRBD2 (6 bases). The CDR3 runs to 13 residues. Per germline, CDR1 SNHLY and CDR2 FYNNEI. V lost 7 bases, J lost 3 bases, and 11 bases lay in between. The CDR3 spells CASIRERTDTQYF. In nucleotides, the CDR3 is TGTGCCAGCATCCGGGAGCGGACAGATACGCAGTATTTT.

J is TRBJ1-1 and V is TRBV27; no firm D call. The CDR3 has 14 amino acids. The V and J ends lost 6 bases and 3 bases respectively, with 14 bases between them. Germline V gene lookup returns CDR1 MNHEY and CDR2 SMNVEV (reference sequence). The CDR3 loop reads CASSLLGLDTEAFF. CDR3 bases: TGTGCCAGCAGCCTCCTCGGTTTGGACACTGAAGCTTTCTTT.

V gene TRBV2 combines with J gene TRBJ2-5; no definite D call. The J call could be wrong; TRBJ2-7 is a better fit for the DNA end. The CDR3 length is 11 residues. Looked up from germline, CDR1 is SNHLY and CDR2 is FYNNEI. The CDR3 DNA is TGTGCCAGCAGTGACACCTACGAGCAGTACTTC. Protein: CASSDTYEQYF.

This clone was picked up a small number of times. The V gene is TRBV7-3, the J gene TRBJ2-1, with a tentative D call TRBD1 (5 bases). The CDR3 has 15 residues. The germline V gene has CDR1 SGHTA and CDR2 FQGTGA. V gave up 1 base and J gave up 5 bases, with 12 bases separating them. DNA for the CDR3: TGTGCCAGCAGCTTAATGGGGCCATCGGACAATGAGCAGTTCTTC. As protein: CASSLMGPSDNEQFF.

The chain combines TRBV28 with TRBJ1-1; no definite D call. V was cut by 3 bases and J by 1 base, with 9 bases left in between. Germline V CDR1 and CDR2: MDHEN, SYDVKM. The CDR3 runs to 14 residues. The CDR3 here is CASSLTSGNTEAFF. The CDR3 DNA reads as TGTGCCAGCAGTTTGACCTCGGGGAACACTGAAGCTTTCTTT.

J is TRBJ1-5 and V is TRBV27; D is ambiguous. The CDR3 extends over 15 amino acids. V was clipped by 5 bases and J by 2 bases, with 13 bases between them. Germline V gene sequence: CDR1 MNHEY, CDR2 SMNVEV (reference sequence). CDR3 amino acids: CASSTNRYGNQPQHF. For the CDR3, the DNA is TGTGCCAGCAGTACGAATCGCTATGGCAATCAGCCCCAGCATTTT.

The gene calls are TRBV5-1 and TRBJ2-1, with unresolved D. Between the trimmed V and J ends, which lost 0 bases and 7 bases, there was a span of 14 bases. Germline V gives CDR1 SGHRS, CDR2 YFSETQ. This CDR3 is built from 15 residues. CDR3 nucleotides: TGCGCCAGCAGCTTGGCCGGGTCCCTTGGGAATGAGCAGTTCTTC. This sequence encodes CASSLAGSLGNEQFF.

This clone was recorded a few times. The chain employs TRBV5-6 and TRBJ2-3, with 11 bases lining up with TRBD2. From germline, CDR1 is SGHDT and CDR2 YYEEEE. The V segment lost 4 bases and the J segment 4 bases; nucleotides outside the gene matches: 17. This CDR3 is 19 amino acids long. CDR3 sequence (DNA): TGTGCCAGCAGCGATGGATGGACTAGCGGGCCCCCGACGGCAGATACGCAGTATTTT. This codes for CASSDGWTSGPPTADTQYF.

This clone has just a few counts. CDR3 DNA: TGTGCCAGCAGTACTCGTACTGAAGCTTTCTTT. Translation gives CASSTRTEAFF. The chain is built from TRBV6-5 and TRBJ1-1, with D uncertain. V was trimmed by 5 bases and J by 5 bases, leaving 6 bases between them. The CDR3 length is 11 residues. The germline V gene has CDR1 MNHEY and CDR2 SVGAGI.

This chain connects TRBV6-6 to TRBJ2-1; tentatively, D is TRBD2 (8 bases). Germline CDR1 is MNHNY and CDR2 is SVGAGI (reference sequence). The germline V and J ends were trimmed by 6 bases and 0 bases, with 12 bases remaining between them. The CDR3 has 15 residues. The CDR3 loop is CASSRGTSSYNEQFF. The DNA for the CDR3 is TGTGCCAGCAGCAGGGGGACTAGCTCCTACAATGAGCAGTTCTTC.